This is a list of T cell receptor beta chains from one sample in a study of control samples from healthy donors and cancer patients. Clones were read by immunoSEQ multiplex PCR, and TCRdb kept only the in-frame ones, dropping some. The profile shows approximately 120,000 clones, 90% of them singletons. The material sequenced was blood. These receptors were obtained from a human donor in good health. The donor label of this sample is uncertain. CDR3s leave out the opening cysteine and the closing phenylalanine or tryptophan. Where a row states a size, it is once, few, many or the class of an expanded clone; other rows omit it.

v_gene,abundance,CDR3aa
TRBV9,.,ASSMTSLYNEQF
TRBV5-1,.,ASSLGGRNSNQPQH
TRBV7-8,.,ASTPTTGGGQEKLF
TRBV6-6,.,ASSIRQGTYGYT
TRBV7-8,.,ASSLVYGTGLSGNTIY
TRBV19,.,ASSISRPGQGWGGNQPQH
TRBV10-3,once,AISGGAKNGYT
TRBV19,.,ASSMRGWEPQH
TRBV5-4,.,ASSPGGGQNPYEQY
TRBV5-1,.,ASSIQGSDGYT
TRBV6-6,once,ASSRSGGEQY
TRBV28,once,ASSDAGVAAKLF
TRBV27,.,ASSLGPGGLTYEQY
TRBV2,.,ASNGGASGNTIY
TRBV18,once,ASSPQRDEKLF
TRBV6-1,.,ASSEVWGDEAF
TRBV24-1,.,ATRLPDSYEQY
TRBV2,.,ASSEWAGADTQY
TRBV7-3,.,ASSRGGQNGNEQF
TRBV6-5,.,ASRSSGTTNEKLF
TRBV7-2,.,ASSLTVGPTEAF
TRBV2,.,ASSTTGYEQY
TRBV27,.,ASSSGQVGHYGYT
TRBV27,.,ASSLWGLLTDTQY
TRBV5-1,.,ASSLGQFADTQY
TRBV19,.,ATGGDRGLSEQY